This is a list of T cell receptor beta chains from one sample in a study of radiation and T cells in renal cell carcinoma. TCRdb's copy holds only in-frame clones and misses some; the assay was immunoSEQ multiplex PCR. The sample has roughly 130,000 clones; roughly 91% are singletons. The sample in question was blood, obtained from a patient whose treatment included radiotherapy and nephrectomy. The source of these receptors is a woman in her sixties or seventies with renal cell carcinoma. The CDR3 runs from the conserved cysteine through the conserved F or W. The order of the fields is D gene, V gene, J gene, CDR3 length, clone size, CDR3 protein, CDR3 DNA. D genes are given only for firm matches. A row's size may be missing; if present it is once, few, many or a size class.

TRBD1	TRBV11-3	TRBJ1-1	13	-	CASSLGQGLGAFF	TGTGCCAGCAGCTTGGGACAGGGCCTAGGGGCTTTCTTT
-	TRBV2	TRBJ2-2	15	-	CASSEVLGNTGELFF	TGTGCCAGCAGTGAGGTCTTGGGGAACACCGGGGAGCTGTTTTTT
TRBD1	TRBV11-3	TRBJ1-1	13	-	CASTFTGGAEAFF	TGTGCCAGCACTTTTACAGGGGGGGCTGAAGCTTTCTTT
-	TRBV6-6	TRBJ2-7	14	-	CASRQGGSSYEQYF	TGTGCCAGCAGACAGGGGGGGAGCTCCTACGAGCAGTACTTC
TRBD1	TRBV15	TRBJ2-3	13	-	CATSRYIQGAEYF	TGTGCCACCAGCAGATATATACAGGGGGCGGAATATTTT
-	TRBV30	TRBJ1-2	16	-	CAWSVNPTPVGYGYTF	TGTGCCTGGAGTGTAAATCCGACTCCCGTCGGCTATGGCTACACCTTC
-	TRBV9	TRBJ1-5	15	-	CASSVDGQSNQPQHF	TGTGCCAGCAGCGTAGATGGGCAGAGCAATCAGCCCCAGCATTTT
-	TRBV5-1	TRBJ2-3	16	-	CASSLAGTGSTDTQYF	TGCGCCAGCAGTTTAGCCGGGACGGGGAGCACAGATACGCAGTATTTT
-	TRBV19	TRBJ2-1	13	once	CASRADRDNEQFF	TGTGCCAGTAGGGCGGACAGAGACAATGAGCAGTTCTTC
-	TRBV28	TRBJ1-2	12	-	CASNRGPLGYTF	TGTGCCAGCAACCGCGGTCCTCTCGGCTACACCTTC
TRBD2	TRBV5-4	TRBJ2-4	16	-	CASSPGLAGGDHIQYF	TGTGCCAGCAGCCCTGGACTAGCGGGGGGTGATCACATTCAGTACTTC
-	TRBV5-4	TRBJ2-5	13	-	CASRPRVGETQYF	TGTGCCAGCCGACCCAGGGTCGGCGAGACCCAGTACTTC
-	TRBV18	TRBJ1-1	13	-	CASSPTANTEAFF	TGTGCCAGCTCTCCCACAGCGAACACTGAAGCTTTCTTT
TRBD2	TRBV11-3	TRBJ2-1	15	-	CASSPPRGGLAEQFF	TGTGCCAGCAGCCCCCCCCGGGGGGGCCTCGCTGAGCAGTTCTTC
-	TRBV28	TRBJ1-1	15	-	CASSPADGGNTEAFF	TGTGCCAGCAGTCCGGCGGACGGGGGGAACACTGAAGCTTTCTTT
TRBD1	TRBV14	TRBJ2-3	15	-	CASSPGQGLGDTQYF	TGTGCCAGCAGTCCGGGACAGGGGCTTGGGGATACGCAGTATTTT
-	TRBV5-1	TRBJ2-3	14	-	CASSLGPSGDTQYF	TGCGCCAGCAGCTTAGGCCCGTCAGGGGATACGCAGTATTTT
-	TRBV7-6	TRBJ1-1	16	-	CASSLWGRDGYTEAFF	TGTGCCAGCAGCTTATGGGGCCGGGACGGATACACTGAAGCTTTCTTT
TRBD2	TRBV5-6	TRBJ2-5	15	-	CASSLASLADQTQYF	TGTGCCAGCAGCTTGGCCTCACTAGCGGATCAGACCCAGTACTTC
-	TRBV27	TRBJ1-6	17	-	CASSLSPRSSYNSPLHF	TGTGCCAGCAGTTTATCGCCCAGGAGCTCCTATAATTCACCCCTCCACTTT
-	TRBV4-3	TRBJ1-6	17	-	CASSQDPHQGSNSPLHF	TGCGCCAGCAGCCAAGATCCCCACCAGGGTTCTAATTCACCCCTCCACTTT
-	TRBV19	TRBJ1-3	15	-	CASTTVRVSGNTIYF	TGTGCCAGTACTACCGTCAGGGTCTCTGGAAACACCATATATTTT
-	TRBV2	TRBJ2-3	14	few	CASAPDGRADTQYF	TGTGCCAGCGCCCCAGATGGGCGGGCAGATACGCAGTATTTT
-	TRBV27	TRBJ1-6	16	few	CASSLSDSSPNSPLHF	TGTGCCAGCAGTTTATCAGACAGTTCACCTAATTCACCCCTCCACTTT
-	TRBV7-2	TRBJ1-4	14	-	CASSLTGLGEKLFF	TGTGCCAGCAGCCTTACAGGACTGGGAGAAAAACTGTTTTTT
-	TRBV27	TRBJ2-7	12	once	CATVGGYYEQYF	TGTGCCACAGTAGGGGGGTACTACGAGCAGTACTTC
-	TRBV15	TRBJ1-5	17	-	CATSRDLGRQPNQPQHF	TGTGCCACCAGCAGAGATTTAGGAAGACAGCCGAATCAGCCCCAGCATTTT
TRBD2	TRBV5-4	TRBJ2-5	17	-	CASSFIRTSGVGETQYF	TGTGCCAGCAGCTTCATCAGGACTAGCGGGGTTGGAGAGACCCAGTACTTC